This T cell receptor beta chain was captured in a study of technical replicates of blood from several donors (dated 2017 in TCRdb). Library preparation was by the immunoSEQ multiplex PCR assay. Drawn from immuneACCESS, this table holds only the in-frame rearrangements with V and J called that TCRdb kept. Clones are partly lost; checked studies trace under half to an unresolved V gene and leave the rest unexplained. In all, the sample holds about 81,000 clones, and 70% to 90% of those were seen once. The ten largest clonotypes hold roughly 3.7% of the sample. This clone was counted at least ten times. The antigen this receptor binds is unknown. The input lacks base qualities; no much larger clone sits a single base away. The cysteine opens and the phenylalanine closes a CDR3 of 13 amino acids. Just CDR3 DNA is preserved here, 39 bases in frame from base 1. The CDR1 and CDR2 encoded by the germline V gene are SQVTM and ANQGSEA. The trim is 6 bases for V and 0 bases for J, with a gap of 11 bases between the germline ends.

Sequencing input: PBMCs. This receptor was taken from a human donor in good health. Some clones in this sample may be carry-over from other donors' samples. Here the chain combines TRBV29-1 and TRBJ1-1; no D gene can be assigned with confidence. For the CDR3, the sequence is CSVKVNMNTEAFF. At the DNA level, the sequence is TGCAGCGTAAAAGTTAACATGAACACTGAAGCTTTCTTT.